This T cell receptor beta chain was recorded in a study of OX40 agonist ivuxolimab in advanced cancers. For the study at large: Across the patients, intravenous ivuxolimab was delivered every 2 weeks at 0.01 to 10 mg/kg. Patients undergoing dose escalation presented with hepatocellular carcinoma, melanoma, renal cell or head and neck cancer.

Produced via immunoSEQ multiplex PCR; TCRdb's table is partial and in-frame only. The sample includes 60,000 to 90,000 clones, around 90% seen only once; the top ten take 0.95% to 1.3%. The CDR3 is made up of 14 amino acids. V lost 7 bases and J 2 bases, leaving 14 bases between the germline ends. CDR1 and CDR2 from the germline V gene are SGHRS and YFSETQ. General observations from the study: Low normalized T-cell clonal expansion was also seen in some nonresponders.

Turning to this clone: What it recognizes is unknown.

V is TRBV5-1 and J is TRBJ2-3, with D perhaps matching TRBD1 or TRBD2 (5 bases each). The sequence derives from an adult with an advanced solid tumor such as melanoma, head and neck, liver or kidney cancer. The source was CD4+ or CD8+ T cells sorted from blood, collected in a trial of the OX40 agonist ivuxolimab. CDR3: CASGDAQDTDTQYF. In DNA, the CDR3 is TGCGCCAGCGGGGACGCCCAAGACACAGATACGCAGTATTTT.